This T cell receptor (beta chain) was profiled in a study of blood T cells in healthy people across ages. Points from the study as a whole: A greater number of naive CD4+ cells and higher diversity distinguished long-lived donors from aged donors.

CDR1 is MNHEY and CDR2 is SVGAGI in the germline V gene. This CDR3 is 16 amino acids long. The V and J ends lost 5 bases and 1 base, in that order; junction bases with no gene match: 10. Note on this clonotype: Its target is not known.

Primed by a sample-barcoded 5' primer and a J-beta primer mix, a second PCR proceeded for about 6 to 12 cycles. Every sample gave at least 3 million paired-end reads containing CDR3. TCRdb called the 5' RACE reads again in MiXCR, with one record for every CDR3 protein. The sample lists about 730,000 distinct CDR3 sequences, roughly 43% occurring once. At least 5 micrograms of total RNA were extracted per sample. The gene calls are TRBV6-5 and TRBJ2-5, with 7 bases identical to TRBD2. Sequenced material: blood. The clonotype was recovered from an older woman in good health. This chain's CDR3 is CASSSGPSGLQETQYF. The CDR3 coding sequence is TGTGCCAGCAGTAGCGGGCCTAGCGGACTCCAAGAGACCCAGTACTTC.